Listed here is a single T cell receptor (beta chain). The junction departs from the called germline gene at one end, perhaps through a read error. Methods used by the authors: Nucleated cell number was recorded as an estimate derived from reference gene primer amplification. Clones were read by immunoSEQ multiplex PCR, and TCRdb kept only the in-frame ones, dropping some. V and J calls and clone size are copied from that table; D and trimming were computed from the DNA. The data hold about 110,000 clones, with about 85% observed a single time. This record comes from a study of blood T cell repertoires in COVID-19. Study in general: Samples taken during acute and convalescent COVID-19 were collected in the United States, Italy and Spain. The analysed material was cDNA or gDNA that came from T cells, B-cell-depleted T cells, or PBMCs.

This CDR3 is 15 amino acids long. The germline gives CDR1 MNHEY, CDR2 SMNVEV (reference sequence). The V and J genes are TRBV27 and TRBJ2-7, with 9 bases identical to TRBD2. Material: peripheral blood. This receptor was obtained from a middle-aged man with acute or convalescent COVID-19. CDR3 in amino acids: CASSLSPASGVEQYF. The CDR3 DNA follows: TGTGCCAGCAGTCTATCCCCGGCTAGCGGGGTCGAGCAGTACTTC.